The 31 T cell receptor beta chains presented below share a single source sample, sequenced in a study of blood T cells in healthy people across ages. A sample-barcoded 5' primer and a J-beta primer mix were used in a second PCR of roughly 6 to 11 cycles. TCRdb analysed the 5' RACE reads with MiXCR anew, one entry per CDR3 protein. This table has around 1.5 million distinct CDR3 sequences, roughly 64% appearing once. Sequenced: blood. The receptors were gathered from a man aged 18 to 30 in good health.

The chain carries TRBV9 and TRBJ2-6, with no clear D. Germline-derived CDR1 and CDR2 are SGDLS and YYNGEE. Trimming left V 6 bases short and J 1 base short, with 8 bases between. CDR3 length: 14 amino acids. The CDR3 is CASTPRSGANVLTF. CDR3 in DNA: TGTGCCAGCACTCCGAGGTCTGGGGCCAACGTCCTGACTTTC.

In this sample, this clonotype turned up a few times. This sequence joins TRBV29-1 and TRBJ1-4, with 8 bases fitting TRBD1. CDR3 length equals 13 residues. Trimming at V came to 6 bases and at J to 5 bases, leaving 5 bases not matched to a gene. CDR1 and CDR2 (germline): SQVTM, ANQGSEA. The CDR3 loop is CSVSGTGNEKLFF. The CDR3 nucleotides are TGCAGCGTCTCCGGGACAGGAAATGAAAAACTGTTTTTT.

This chain links TRBV4-2 with TRBJ1-6, with 9 positions matching TRBD1. V dropped 3 bases and J dropped 9; count of bases not matched to a gene: 0. Germline assignment: CDR1 LGHNA and CDR2 YNFKEQ. This CDR3 is 13 amino acids long. For the CDR3, the DNA is TGTGCCAGCAGCCAGACAGGGGGTTCACCCCTCCACTTT. Translation: CASSQTGGSPLHF.

This clonotype turned up a few times. The chain has TRBV6-2 or TRBV6-3 and TRBJ2-1; D call uncertain. The CDR3 contains 11 residues. The V end was cut by 6 bases, the J end by 5 bases, with 5 bases between. Germline CDR1 and CDR2: MNHEY and SVGEGT. CDR3 sequence (DNA): TGTGCCAGCAGGGTCAACAATGAGCAGTTCTTC. This gives the protein CASRVNNEQFF.

CDR3 sequence (DNA): TGCAGTGCTAGAGAGAGGAAGGGACAGTCCTTTCTCAGCTCCTATAATTCACCCCTCCACTTT. Its protein product is CSARERKGQSFLSSYNSPLHF. The chain has TRBV20-1 and TRBJ1-6, with 7 bases matching TRBD1. After removal of 0 bases from V and 0 bases from J, the junction contained 17 bases not matched to a gene. CDR1 DFQATT and CDR2 SNEGSKA come from the germline V gene (reference sequence). The CDR3 extends over 21 amino acids.

The rearrangement joins TRBV3-1 to TRBJ2-6; either TRBD1 or TRBD2 may supply D (5 bases each). Trimming cost V 1 base and J 0 bases, with 10 bases left between them. The CDR3 runs 17 residues. The germline V gene has CDR1 LGHDT and CDR2 YNNKEL (reference sequence). The CDR3 protein is CASSQGVGGSGANVLTF. The CDR3 region has the DNA TGTGCCAGCAGCCAAGGGGTTGGGGGCTCTGGGGCCAACGTCCTGACTTTC.

The V call is TRBV4-1, the J call TRBJ2-1, with D unclear. Germline CDR1 reads MGHRA; CDR2 reads YSYEKL. The CDR3 runs to 15 residues. V was clipped by 0 bases and J by 8 bases, with 14 bases between them. The CDR3 nucleotides read TGCGCCAGCAGCCAAGACCGGGCTAGTGTTGATGAGCAGTTCTTC. Translating gives CASSQDRASVDEQFF.

J is TRBJ2-3 and V is TRBV12-3 or TRBV12-4; 14 bases fit TRBD2. V lost 8 bases and J lost 6; bases outside the gene matches: 7. The CDR3 is 15 amino acids. CDR3 residues: CASGGLAGGRDTQYF. The CDR3 DNA is TGTGCCAGCGGTGGACTAGCGGGGGGAAGGGATACGCAGTATTTT.

The chain employs TRBV27 and TRBJ1-1, with D uncertain. The CDR3 length is 13 residues. CDR1 MNHEY and CDR2 SMNVEV come from the germline V gene (reference sequence). V was trimmed by 7 bases and J by 5 bases, leaving 14 bases between them. This CDR3 reads CASMRRQGTEAFF. The CDR3 DNA sequence: TGTGCCAGCATGAGAAGGCAAGGTACTGAAGCTTTCTTT.

The chain uses TRBV29-1 and TRBJ2-7; TRBD1 matches at 7 bases. Germline loops: CDR1 SQVTM, CDR2 ANQGSEA. The V and J ends lost 4 bases and 6 bases, in that order; junction bases with no gene match: 9. The CDR3 runs to 13 residues. Written as DNA, the CDR3 is TGCAGCGTTGTCGAGGCAGGGGGTTCCGAGCAGTACTTC. This translates into CSVVEAGGSEQYF.

This clonotype was seen a few times. The chain uses TRBV29-1 and TRBJ2-1; tentatively, D is TRBD1 (6 bases). CDR3 length equals 12 residues. CDR1 and CDR2 (germline): SQVTM, ANQGSEA. V lost 6 bases, J lost 5 bases, and 11 bases lay in between. CDR3 sequence (DNA): TGCAGCGTCCGGGACAATAACAATGAGCAGTTCTTC. It is translated as CSVRDNNNEQFF.

V usage is TRBV4-1 and J usage is TRBJ2-4; weak D call: TRBD1 (6 bases). The CDR3 extends over 15 amino acids. Germline loops: CDR1 MGHRA, CDR2 YSYEKL. V was trimmed by 1 base and J by 8 bases, leaving 15 bases between them. This CDR3 reads CASSQVVGRGDIQYF. Written as DNA, the CDR3 is TGCGCCAGCAGCCAAGTGGTGGGCAGGGGAGACATTCAGTACTTC.

The chain recombines TRBV15 with TRBJ2-7, with TRBD1 identical over 9 bases. J was trimmed by 12 bases and V by 3 bases; bases with no gene match: 12. Germline V gene data show CDR1 as LNHNV and CDR2 as YYDKDF (reference sequence). The CDR3 covers 14 residues. The CDR3 DNA reads as TGTGCCACCAGCAGGGATGGGACAGGGAAAAATGCGTACTTC. It codes for CATSRDGTGKNAYF.

J is TRBJ2-3 and V is TRBV9; D gene unclear. V was cut by 4 bases and J by 8 bases, with 11 bases left in between. The CDR3 has 12 amino acids. The V gene's germline CDR1 is SGDLS and CDR2 YYNGEE. Here the CDR3 DNA reads TGTGCCAGCAGCCCCCCCGGTGCTACGCAGTATTTT. It is translated as CASSPPGATQYF.

This chain uses TRBV6-5 with TRBJ2-1, with 7 bases lining up with TRBD1. Per germline, CDR1 MNHEY and CDR2 SVGAGI. The CDR3 is made up of 21 amino acids. Trimming took 0 bases from V and 4 from J; bases not matched to a gene: 21. This CDR3 reads CASSYSTSPRYRGLTYNEQFF. CDR3 coding DNA: TGTGCCAGCAGTTACTCGACTTCCCCTAGGTACAGGGGCCTAACGTACAATGAGCAGTTCTTC.

V gene TRBV9 combines with J gene TRBJ1-1; D remains unclear. The CDR3 loop spans 11 amino acids. In germline, CDR1 is SGDLS, CDR2 YYNGEE. Trimming cost V 3 bases and J 7 bases, with 7 bases left between them. The CDR3 here is CASSGKGEAFF. The CDR3 DNA follows: TGTGCCAGCAGCGGCAAGGGTGAAGCTTTCTTT.

The chain is built from TRBV7-2 and TRBJ1-2; weak D call: TRBD1 (5 bases). Trimming shortened V by 3 bases and J by 8 bases, and 16 bases separated the two germline ends. The CDR3 consists of 14 residues. Germline V gene lookup returns CDR1 SGHTA and CDR2 FQGNSA. The CDR3 loop is CASSFGRQGRGYTF. Here the CDR3 DNA reads TGTGCCAGCAGCTTTGGTCGGCAGGGTCGGGGCTACACCTTC. Supplemented by reference TRBV7-2 and TRBJ1-2, the full variable domain reads GAGVSQSPSNKVTEKGKDVELRCDPISGHTALYWYRQSLGQGLEFLIYFQGNSAPDKSGLPSDRFSAERTGGSVSTLTIQRTQQEDSAVYLCASSFGRQGRGYTFGSGTRLTVV.

V gene TRBV5-1 combines with J gene TRBJ1-2; 7 bases match TRBD1. Unmatched junction bases numbered 6, after V lost 3 bases and J lost 4 bases. Germline lookup yields CDR1 SGHRS and CDR2 YFSETQ. This CDR3 contains 14 residues. DNA for the CDR3: TGCGCCAGCAGCTCGCCGGACAGGTTCTATGGCTACACCTTC. It is translated as CASSSPDRFYGYTF.

This clonotype showed up just a few times. The chain carries TRBV6-5 and TRBJ2-7; tentatively, D is TRBD1 or TRBD2 (5 bases each). The V end was cut by 0 bases, the J end by 0 bases, with 9 bases between. Germline values: CDR1 MNHEY, CDR2 SVGAGI. The CDR3 contains 15 residues. As DNA, the CDR3 is TGTGCCAGCAGTTACTCCGGGACGTACTCCTACGAGCAGTACTTC. Encoded protein: CASSYSGTYSYEQYF.

The chain couples TRBV12-3 or TRBV12-4 to TRBJ2-1, with TRBD2 matching 10 bases. The CDR3 runs 16 residues. The J segment lost 6 bases and the V segment lost 1 base, leaving 6 bases of the junction unmatched. The CDR3 DNA reads as TGTGCCAGCAGTTTAGGGCCTAGCGGGAGTCGCAATGAGCAGTTCTTC. This codes for CASSLGPSGSRNEQFF.

Concerning this clonotype: At one of its ends the junction is not consistent with the germline gene, which may arise from a read error. The CDR3 coding sequence is TGTTCCAGCAGGCGGGGGCTGGAGGAAGCTTTCTTT. This translates into CSSRRGLEEAFF. J is TRBJ1-1 and V is TRBV25-1; TRBD1 is a possible D gene (6 bases). The germline CDR1 and CDR2 sequences are MGHDK and SYGVNS. CDR3 size: 12 residues.

A few counts support this clonotype. CDR3 in DNA: TGCGCCAGCAGTTATAGCACGGACCCTCCCTCCGAGCAGTACTTC. It yields the protein CASSYSTDPPSEQYF. V usage is TRBV4-1 and J usage is TRBJ2-7, with unresolved D. Germline assignment: CDR1 MGHRA and CDR2 YSYEKL. This CDR3 region has 15 residues. V lost 6 bases and J lost 6, with 21 bases in between.

The DNA of the CDR3 is TGTGCCAGCAGCCACGCCACTAGAGACACAGATACGCAGTATTTT. Translation gives CASSHATRDTDTQYF. The chain couples TRBV7-9 to TRBJ2-3; D might be TRBD2 (5 bases). CDR3 length: 15 amino acids. Trimming removed 5 bases from V and 2 bases from J, with 14 bases in between. CDR1 and CDR2 (germline): SEHNR, FQNEAQ (reference sequence).

The V call is TRBV7-9, the J call TRBJ1-2, with TRBD1 as a possible D gene (5 bases). The length of the CDR3 is 15 residues. The V and J ends lost 1 base and 4 bases respectively, with 13 bases between them. Germline CDR1 is SEHNR and CDR2 is FQNEAQ (reference sequence). The CDR3 region is CASSLEEGALYGYTF. The CDR3 DNA reads TGTGCCAGCAGCTTAGAGGAAGGGGCCCTCTATGGCTACACCTTC.

The chain joins TRBV7-2 to TRBJ2-5, with a tentative D call TRBD2 (6 bases). CDR3 size: 16 residues. The ends were cut back, 3 bases at V and 4 bases at J, with 18 bases in the middle. CDR1 SGHTA and CDR2 FQGNSA come from the germline V gene. CDR3 loop: CASSLTGLREGETQYF. The CDR3 coding sequence is TGTGCCAGCAGCTTGACGGGACTTCGGGAAGGAGAGACCCAGTACTTC. The variable domain in full, completed from reference TRBV7-2 and TRBJ2-5, reads GAGVSQSPSNKVTEKGKDVELRCDPISGHTALYWYRQSLGQGLEFLIYFQGNSAPDKSGLPSDRFSAERTGGSVSTLTIQRTQQEDSAVYLCASSLTGLREGETQYFGPGTRLLVL.

The genes are TRBV4-3 and TRBJ2-4; the D gene is possibly TRBD2 (5 bases). The CDR3 consists of 15 residues. The germline gives CDR1 LGHNA, CDR2 YSLEER. V shed 1 base and J shed 6 bases, with 13 bases lying between them. This chain's CDR3 is CASSQGISGSNIQYF. CDR3 coding DNA: TGCGCCAGCAGCCAAGGCATTTCGGGATCAAACATTCAGTACTTC.

The gene calls are TRBV29-1 and TRBJ2-1; 10 bases line up with TRBD2. CDR3 length equals 13 residues. Losses at the gene ends were 5 bases for V and 7 bases for J; bases not matched to a gene: 5. CDR1 is SQVTM and CDR2 is ANQGSEA in the germline V gene. CDR3 DNA sequence: TGCAGCGTTTCGGGACTAGCGAGGAATGAGCAGTTCTTC. It translates to CSVSGLARNEQFF.

In its sample, this clonotype was seen a few times. This chain uses TRBV4-1 with TRBJ1-1; D is uncertain. V lost 4 bases and J 7 bases, leaving 13 bases between the germline ends. CDR1 and CDR2 from the germline V gene are MGHRA and YSYEKL. The CDR3 runs to 13 residues. This CDR3 is CASSLQRRVEAFF. The CDR3 DNA sequence: TGCGCCAGCAGCCTACAACGACGGGTTGAAGCTTTCTTT.

The chain combines TRBV11-2 with TRBJ2-1, with 9 bases fitting TRBD1. This CDR3 is built from 11 residues. V trimming: 4 bases; J trimming: 15 bases; junction bases outside the gene matches: 4. Germline V gives CDR1 SGHAT, CDR2 FQNNGV. The CDR3 bases are TGTGCCAGCAGCTCCGGGACAGGGTCGTTCTTC. It specifies CASSSGTGSFF.

V and J are TRBV29-1 and TRBJ2-1; D perhaps matches TRBD1 (5 bases). V lost 5 bases, J lost 9 bases, and 14 bases lay in between. Per germline, CDR1 SQVTM and CDR2 ANQGSEA. This CDR3 is 12 amino acids long. The CDR3 DNA sequence: TGCAGCGTTATCAGTAGGGGCGTTGAGCAGTTCTTC. Translated: CSVISRGVEQFF.

This clonotype was seen just once. V usage is TRBV7-2 and J usage is TRBJ2-7; D ambiguous. Germline assignment: CDR1 SGHTA and CDR2 FQGNSA. The CDR3 covers 15 residues. Trimming cost V 5 bases and J 0 bases, with 14 bases left between them. The CDR3 sequence: CASSPLGRSSYEQYF. CDR3 nucleotide sequence: TGTGCCAGCAGCCCCCTGGGTCGGAGCTCCTACGAGCAGTACTTC.